This TCR beta chain came from a study of blood T cell repertoires in COVID-19. Across the study: Samples representing acute and convalescent COVID-19 were sourced from the United States, Italy and Spain.

Using immunoSEQ multiplex PCR, the repertoire was profiled, and TCRdb retains in-frame clones only, with some absent. The data contain 200,000 to 250,000 clones, around 89% of them singletons. This clone has a count of ten or more. CDR3 size: 16 residues. Germline V gene data show CDR1 as SGHRS and CDR2 as YFSETQ. V gave up 3 bases and J gave up 3 bases; unmatched junction bases: 5. The TCR was taken from a middle-aged woman with acute or convalescent COVID-19. The rearrangement links TRBV5-1 to TRBJ2-2, with TRBD1 matching 10 bases. Sequencing was done on a sample of peripheral blood. The CDR3 here is CASSYPGTGDTGELFF. The CDR3 region has the DNA TGCGCCAGCAGCTACCCCGGGACAGGGGACACCGGGGAGCTGTTTTTT.